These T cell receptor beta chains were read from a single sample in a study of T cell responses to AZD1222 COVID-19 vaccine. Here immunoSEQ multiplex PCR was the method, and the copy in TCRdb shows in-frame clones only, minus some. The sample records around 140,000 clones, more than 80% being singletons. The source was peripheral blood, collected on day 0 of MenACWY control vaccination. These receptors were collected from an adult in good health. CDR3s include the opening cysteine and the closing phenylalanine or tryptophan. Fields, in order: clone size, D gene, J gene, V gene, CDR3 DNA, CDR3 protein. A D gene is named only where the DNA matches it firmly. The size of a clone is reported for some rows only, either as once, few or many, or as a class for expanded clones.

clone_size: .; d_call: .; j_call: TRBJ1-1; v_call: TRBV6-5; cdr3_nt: TGTGCCAGCAGTTACTCCGGGACACATACCGAAGCTTTCTTT; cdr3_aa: CASSYSGTHTEAFF
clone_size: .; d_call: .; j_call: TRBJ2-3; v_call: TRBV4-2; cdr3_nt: TGTGCCAGTTCCGGGACTCCGCTAACAGATACGCAGTATTTT; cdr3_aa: CASSGTPLTDTQYF
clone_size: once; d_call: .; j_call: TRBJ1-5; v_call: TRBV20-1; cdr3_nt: TGCAGTGCTAGTACAGGGCCGAATCAGCCCCAGCATTTT; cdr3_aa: CSASTGPNQPQHF
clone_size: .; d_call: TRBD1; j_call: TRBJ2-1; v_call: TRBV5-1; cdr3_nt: TGCGCCAGCAGCAGACTCGGGACAGGGTACAACAATGAGCAGTTCTTC; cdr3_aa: CASSRLGTGYNNEQFF
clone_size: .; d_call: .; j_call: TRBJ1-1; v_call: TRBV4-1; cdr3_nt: TGCGCCAGCAGCCAAGTTAGGGGGATGAACACTGAAGCTTTCTTT; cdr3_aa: CASSQVRGMNTEAFF
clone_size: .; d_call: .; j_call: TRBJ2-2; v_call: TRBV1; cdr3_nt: TGCACCAGCAGCCAAGATCATCCCCGACTAGCGGGCACCGGGGAGCTGTTTTTT; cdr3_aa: CTSSQDHPRLAGTGELFF
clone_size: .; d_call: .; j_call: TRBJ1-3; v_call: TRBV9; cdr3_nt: TGTGCCAGCAGCCCCAGCCTCGGAAACACCATATATTTT; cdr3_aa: CASSPSLGNTIYF
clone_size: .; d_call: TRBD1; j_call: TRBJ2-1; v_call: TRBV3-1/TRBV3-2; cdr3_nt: TGTGCCAGCAGCCAATGGGACAGGGAGAACAATGAGCAGTTCTTC; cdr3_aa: CASSQWDRENNEQFF
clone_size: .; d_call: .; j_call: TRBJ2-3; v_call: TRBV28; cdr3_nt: TGTGCCAGCAGTTCCGCCGGACTTGAATCCACAGATACGCAGTATTTT; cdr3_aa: CASSSAGLESTDTQYF
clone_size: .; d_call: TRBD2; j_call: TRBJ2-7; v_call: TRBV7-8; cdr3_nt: TGTGCCAGCAGCTTAGCGGGGGCGGGGGGCTACGAGCAGTACTTC; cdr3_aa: CASSLAGAGGYEQYF
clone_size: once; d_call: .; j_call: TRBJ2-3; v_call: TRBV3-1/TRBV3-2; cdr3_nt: TGTGCCAGCAGCCCGGCCGGGACTGCTAAATTCCCGGCGCAGTATTTT; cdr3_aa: CASSPAGTAKFPAQYF
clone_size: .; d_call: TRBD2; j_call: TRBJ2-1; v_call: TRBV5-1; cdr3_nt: TGCGCCAGCCGCGGAGGACTAGCGGTCTACAATGAGCAGTTCTTC; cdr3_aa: CASRGGLAVYNEQFF
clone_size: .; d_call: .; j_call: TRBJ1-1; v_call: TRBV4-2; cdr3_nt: TGTGCCAGCAGGCCGCAAAACTCGTTGAACACTGAAGCTTTCTTT; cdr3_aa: CASRPQNSLNTEAFF
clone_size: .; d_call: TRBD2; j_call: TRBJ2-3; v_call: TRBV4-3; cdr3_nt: TGCGCCAGCAGCCAAGAATATAGCGGGGGACGCACAGATACGCAGTATTTT; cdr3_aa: CASSQEYSGGRTDTQYF
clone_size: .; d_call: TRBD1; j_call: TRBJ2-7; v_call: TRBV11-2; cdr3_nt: TGTGCCAGCAGCTCGAACCGGGACAGCACCTACGAGCAGTACTTC; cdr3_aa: CASSSNRDSTYEQYF
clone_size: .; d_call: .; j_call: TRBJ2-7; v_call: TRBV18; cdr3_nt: TGTGCCAGCTCACCAACGGCGGGTCGTAACGAGCAGTACTTC; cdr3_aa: CASSPTAGRNEQYF
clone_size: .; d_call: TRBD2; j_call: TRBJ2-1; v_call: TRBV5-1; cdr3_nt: TGCGCCAGCAGCTTCGGACTAGCGGGCTACTACAATGAGCAGTTCTTC; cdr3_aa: CASSFGLAGYYNEQFF
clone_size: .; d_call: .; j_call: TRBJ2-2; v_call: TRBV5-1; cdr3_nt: TGCGCCAGCAGCTTGGCGGTACAGGGGGGGACCGGGGAGCTGTTTTTT; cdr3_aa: CASSLAVQGGTGELFF
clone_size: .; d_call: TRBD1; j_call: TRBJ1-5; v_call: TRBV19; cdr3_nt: TGTGCCAGTAGGGACAGGGTGGCGAATCAGCCCCAGCATTTT; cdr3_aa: CASRDRVANQPQHF
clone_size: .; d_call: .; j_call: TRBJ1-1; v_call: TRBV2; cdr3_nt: TGTGCCAGCAGCCCCATTCGGGACACTGAAGCTTTCTTT; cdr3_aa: CASSPIRDTEAFF
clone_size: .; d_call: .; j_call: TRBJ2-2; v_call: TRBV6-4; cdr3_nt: TGTGCCAGCAGTGAAATGGGGCTTCACACCGGGGAGCTGTTTTTT; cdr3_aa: CASSEMGLHTGELFF
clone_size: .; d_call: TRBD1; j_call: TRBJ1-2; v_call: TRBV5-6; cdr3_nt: TGTGCCAGCCGTAGACAGGGAGGGTATGGCTACACCTTC; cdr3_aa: CASRRQGGYGYTF
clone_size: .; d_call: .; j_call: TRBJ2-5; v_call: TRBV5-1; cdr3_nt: TGCGCCAGCAGCTTGGAGCGTATTGCGGAGACCCAGTACTTC; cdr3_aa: CASSLERIAETQYF
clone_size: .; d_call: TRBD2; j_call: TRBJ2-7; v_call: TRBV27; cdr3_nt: TGTGCCAGCAGTTTAATTGCTAGCGGGAGACGGTACTTC; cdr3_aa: CASSLIASGRRYF
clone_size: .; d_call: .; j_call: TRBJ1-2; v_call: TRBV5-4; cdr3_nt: TGTGCCAGCAGCCCCCGTTCTACTAACTATGGCTACACCTTC; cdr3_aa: CASSPRSTNYGYTF
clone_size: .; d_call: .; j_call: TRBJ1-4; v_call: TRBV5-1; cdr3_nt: TGCGCCAGCAGCGGCGGGGCGGACGGGGAAAAACTGTTTTTT; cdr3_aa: CASSGGADGEKLFF
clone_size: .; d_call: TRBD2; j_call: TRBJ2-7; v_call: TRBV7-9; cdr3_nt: TGTGCCAGCAGCTTAGCGAGCGGGAACTCCTACGAGCAGTACTTC; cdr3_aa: CASSLASGNSYEQYF
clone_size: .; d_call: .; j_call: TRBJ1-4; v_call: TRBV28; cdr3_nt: TGTGCCAGCAGTACCCCGGGGTTTCAGGAGAGAGAAAAACTGTTTTTT; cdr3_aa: CASSTPGFQEREKLFF
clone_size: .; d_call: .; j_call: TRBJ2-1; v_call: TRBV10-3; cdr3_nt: TGTGCCATCGGAAAGACCTGGCCTCCGGTCCATGAGCAGTTCTTC; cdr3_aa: CAIGKTWPPVHEQFF
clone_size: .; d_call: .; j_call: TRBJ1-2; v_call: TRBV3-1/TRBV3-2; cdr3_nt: TGTGCCAGCAGCCAAGTAGTCTCCCATGGCTACACCTTC; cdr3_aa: CASSQVVSHGYTF
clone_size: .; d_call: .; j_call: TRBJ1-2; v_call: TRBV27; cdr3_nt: TGTGCCAGCAGTTTGGTGGCCAGGGATGACTATGGCTACACCTTC; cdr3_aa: CASSLVARDDYGYTF
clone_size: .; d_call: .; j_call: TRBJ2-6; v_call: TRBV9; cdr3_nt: TGTGCCAGCAGCGTAGAGGGGAGTTCTGGGGCCAACGTCCTGACTTTC; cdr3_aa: CASSVEGSSGANVLTF
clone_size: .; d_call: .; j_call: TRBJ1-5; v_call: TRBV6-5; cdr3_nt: TGTGCCAGCCGCTTTGGAGGATATAGCAATCAGCCCCAGCATTTT; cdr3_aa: CASRFGGYSNQPQHF
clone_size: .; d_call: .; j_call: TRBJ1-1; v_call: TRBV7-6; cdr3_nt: TGTGCCAGCAGCTTAGCGCAAGGTACAACTGAAGCTTTCTTT; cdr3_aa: CASSLAQGTTEAFF
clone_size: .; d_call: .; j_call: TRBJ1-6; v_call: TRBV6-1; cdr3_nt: TGTGCCAGCAGTGAATATAGTCAGGGCAGTTCACCCCTCCACTTT; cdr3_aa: CASSEYSQGSSPLHF
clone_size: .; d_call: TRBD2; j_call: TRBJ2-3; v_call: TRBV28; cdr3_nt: TGTGCCAGCAGAGCTAGCGGGACCCCAGATACGCAGTATTTT; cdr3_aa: CASRASGTPDTQYF
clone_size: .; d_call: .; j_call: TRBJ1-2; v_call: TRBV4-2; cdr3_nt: TGTGCCAGCAGCCAAGGACAGTGGAACTATGGCTACACCTTC; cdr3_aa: CASSQGQWNYGYTF
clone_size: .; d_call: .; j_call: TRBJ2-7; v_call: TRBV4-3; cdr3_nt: TGCGCCAGCAGCCAAGGGGCTTCCTACGAGCAGTACTTC; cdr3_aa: CASSQGASYEQYF
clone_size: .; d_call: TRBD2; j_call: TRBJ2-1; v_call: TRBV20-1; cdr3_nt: TGCAGTGCAAGACTAGCGGGGGAGCAGTTCTTC; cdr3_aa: CSARLAGEQFF
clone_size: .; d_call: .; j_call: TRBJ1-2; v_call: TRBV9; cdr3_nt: TGTGCCAGCAGCGTAGCAGGGATCCGTGGCTACACCTTC; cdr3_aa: CASSVAGIRGYTF
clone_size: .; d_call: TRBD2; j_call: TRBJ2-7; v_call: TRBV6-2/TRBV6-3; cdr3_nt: TGTGCCAGCAGTCCGCCGGGAGGGGACTACGAGCAGTACTTC; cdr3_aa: CASSPPGGDYEQYF
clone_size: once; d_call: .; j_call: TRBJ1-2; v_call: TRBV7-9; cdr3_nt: TGTGCCAGCAGCTTAGGATCCCAGGGTAGGGCTGGCTACACCTTC; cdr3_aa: CASSLGSQGRAGYTF
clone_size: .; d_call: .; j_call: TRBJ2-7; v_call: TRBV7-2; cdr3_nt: TGTGCCAGCAAAAGGACAGAAGGGGACGAGCAGTACTTC; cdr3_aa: CASKRTEGDEQYF
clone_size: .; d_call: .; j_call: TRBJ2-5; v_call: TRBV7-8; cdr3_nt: TGTGCCAGCAGCTTACGTCAGTTCGGAGAGACCCAGTACTTC; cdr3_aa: CASSLRQFGETQYF
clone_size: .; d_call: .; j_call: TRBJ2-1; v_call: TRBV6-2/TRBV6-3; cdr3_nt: TGTGCCAGCAGTTACGGGCTAAATGAGCAGTTCTTC; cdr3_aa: CASSYGLNEQFF